These 19 T cell receptor beta chains came from one sample sequenced in a study of blood T cell repertoires in COVID-19. Assay used: immunoSEQ multiplex PCR; TCRdb lists only in-frame clones, some missing. The sample includes approximately 120,000 clones, more than 85% of them seen just once. The sequencing sample was made of peripheral blood. The receptors were sampled from a man in his fifties with COVID-19, enrolled during active disease.

This chain links TRBV7-3 with TRBJ2-1; TRBD2 agrees at 7 bases. The germline V gene has CDR1 SGHTA and CDR2 FQGTGA. The CDR3 length is 13 residues. The junction had 0 bases not matched to a gene; V was cut back by 1 base and J by 6 bases. CDR3 sequence (DNA): TGTGCCAGCAGCTTAAAGCGGGGCAATGAGCAGTTCTTC. This codes for CASSLKRGNEQFF.

The chain has TRBV27 and TRBJ2-2; 9 nucleotides align to TRBD2. The germline gives CDR1 MNHEY, CDR2 SMNVEV (reference sequence). Losses at the gene ends were 2 bases for V and 7 bases for J; bases not matched to a gene: 8. The CDR3 is made up of 16 amino acids. CDR3 sequence (DNA): TGTGCCAGCAGTTTAAGGGCGGGAGGGCAAGGCGGGGAGCTGTTTTTT. Residues: CASSLRAGGQGGELFF.

V usage is TRBV19 and J usage is TRBJ1-2, with D maybe TRBD1 (6 bases). The CDR3 loop spans 15 amino acids. V was shortened by 1 base and J by 2 bases, with 11 bases between the two germline ends. The V gene's germline CDR1 is LNHDA and CDR2 SQIVND (reference sequence). DNA of the CDR3: TGTGCCAGTAGTATAGCGGGGGGCGCGAACTATGGCTACACCTTC. Translated: CASSIAGGANYGYTF.

The chain is built from TRBV29-1 and TRBJ2-3, with no clear D. Germline V gives CDR1 SQVTM, CDR2 ANQGSEA. CDR3 size: 14 residues. Trimming took off 6 bases at V and 1 base at J, with 14 bases between the two ends. In DNA, the CDR3 is TGCAGCGTCCAACACCTTTTGGGCACAGATACGCAGTATTTT. This gives the protein CSVQHLLGTDTQYF.

This clone was found a few times. This chain connects TRBV24-1 to TRBJ2-5; 8 bases map to TRBD1. Germline values: CDR1 KGHDR, CDR2 SFDVKD. The CDR3 is made up of 14 amino acids. The V segment lost 4 bases and the J segment 1 base; nucleotides outside the gene matches: 1. The CDR3 bases are TGTGCCACCAGTGACACAGGGGGCCAAGAGACCCAGTACTTC. Amino acids: CATSDTGGQETQYF.

The rearrangement joins TRBV7-6 to TRBJ1-1, with 10 bases that match TRBD1. Germline lookup yields CDR1 SGHVS and CDR2 FNYEAQ. V lost 5 bases and J lost 4; bases outside the gene matches: 4. This CDR3 spans 14 amino acids. CDR3 nucleotides: TGTGCCAGCAGCCTCAGGACAGGGGGCACTGAAGCTTTCTTT. It is translated as CASSLRTGGTEAFF.

The V and J genes are TRBV2 and TRBJ2-2, with D possibly TRBD1 on 6 matching bases. The CDR3 covers 13 residues. CDR1 is SNHLY and CDR2 is FYNNEI in the germline V gene. V gave up 6 bases and J gave up 6 bases, with 11 bases separating them. The CDR3 reads CASSVAGAGELFF. The CDR3 DNA reads as TGTGCCAGCAGCGTAGCAGGGGCCGGGGAGCTGTTTTTT.

The chain couples TRBV5-1 to TRBJ1-3; perhaps TRBD1 as D (6 bases). With 7 bases removed from V and 0 bases from J, the gap between germline ends came to 14 bases. The germline V gene has CDR1 SGHRS and CDR2 YFSETQ. This CDR3 region has 15 residues. CDR3 protein: CASRSGQDSGNTIYF. CDR3 DNA: TGCGCCAGCCGATCGGGACAAGACTCTGGAAACACCATATATTTT.

J is TRBJ2-7 and V is TRBV25-1; 9 bases map to TRBD2. From germline, CDR1 is MGHDK and CDR2 SYGVNS. The V segment lost 5 bases and the J segment 5 bases; nucleotides outside the gene matches: 7. CDR3 length: 14 residues. CDR3 in DNA: TGTGCCAGCAGTTTAGCGGGAGCAGTGGACGAGCAGTACTTC. This gives the protein CASSLAGAVDEQYF.

This sequence joins TRBV7-6 and TRBJ2-5, with 7 positions matching TRBD2. After removal of 0 bases from V and 5 bases from J, the junction contained 9 bases not matched to a gene. Germline V lookup: CDR1 SGHVS, CDR2 FNYEAQ. This CDR3 is built from 16 residues. The CDR3 bases are TGTGCCAGCAGCTTAGCTCGCGCGGGAGTACGGGAGACCCAGTACTTC. Translated: CASSLARAGVRETQYF.

The rearrangement links TRBV19 to TRBJ2-7, with D possibly TRBD1 on 6 matching bases. V lost 1 base and J 6 bases, leaving 13 bases between the germline ends. This CDR3 contains 14 residues. The germline gives CDR1 LNHDA, CDR2 SQIVND (reference sequence). The CDR3 DNA follows: TGTGCCAGTAGTATAGCCCGGACAGTCGGCGAGCAGTACTTC. Protein product: CASSIARTVGEQYF.

The chain recombines TRBV7-9 with TRBJ2-3; weak D call: TRBD2 (5 bases). V was trimmed by 5 bases and J by 0 bases, leaving 9 bases between them. CDR1 and CDR2 (germline): SEHNR, FQNEAQ (reference sequence). The CDR3 is made up of 14 amino acids. CDR3 residues: CASSKTTSTDTQYF. DNA for the CDR3: TGTGCCAGCAGCAAGACTACTAGCACAGATACGCAGTATTTT.

The chain combines TRBV28 with TRBJ2-7; 7 positions match TRBD1. The CDR3 is 15 amino acids. Germline V gene lookup returns CDR1 MDHEN and CDR2 SYDVKM. V was clipped by 6 bases and J by 0 bases; unmatched bases: 8. CDR3 sequence: CASRRGGGNSYEQYF. In DNA form, the CDR3 reads TGTGCCAGCAGACGAGGGGGCGGTAACTCCTACGAGCAGTACTTC.

V usage is TRBV28 and J usage is TRBJ2-2; 9 bases match TRBD1. This CDR3 is built from 14 residues. CDR1 and CDR2 (germline): MDHEN, SYDVKM. V lost 7 bases, J lost 6 bases, and 6 bases stayed unmatched. The CDR3 DNA reads TGTGCCAGCAACCGGGACAGGGTAGCCGGGGAGCTGTTTTTT. Translating gives CASNRDRVAGELFF. The full variable domain, rest sourced from reference TRBV28 and TRBJ2-2, is DVKVTQSSRYLVKRTGEKVFLECVQDMDHENMFWYRQDPGLGLRLIYFSYDVKMKEKGDIPEGYSVSREKKERFSLILESASTNQTSMYLCASNRDRVAGELFFGEGSRLTVL.

This clone was seen once. The chain employs TRBV13 and TRBJ1-1; 7 bases align to TRBD1. The germline V gene has CDR1 PRHDT and CDR2 FYEKMQ (reference sequence). The CDR3 length is 16 residues. The trim removed 4 bases at V and 0 bases at J, leaving 8 bases unmatched. The CDR3 coding sequence is TGTGCCAGCAGCTCCCGGACAGGCTACTTGAACACTGAAGCTTTCTTT. Its protein product is CASSSRTGYLNTEAFF.

V gene TRBV4-1 combines with J gene TRBJ1-1; the D is unclear. The germline V and J ends were trimmed by 1 base and 3 bases, with 12 bases remaining between them. The CDR3 covers 15 residues. Germline V CDR1 and CDR2: MGHRA, YSYEKL. CDR3 loop: CASSQASGRYTEAFF. In DNA, the CDR3 is TGCGCCAGCAGCCAAGCGTCGGGGAGGTACACTGAAGCTTTCTTT.

V is TRBV20-1 and J is TRBJ2-1; 9 nucleotides agree with TRBD1. The CDR3 runs 14 residues. Germline-derived CDR1 and CDR2 are DFQATT and SNEGSKA (reference sequence). The V segment lost 3 bases and the J segment 7 bases; nucleotides outside the gene matches: 7. For the CDR3, the DNA is TGCAGTGCTAGTTCGCGGACAGGGGATAATGAGCAGTTCTTC. Its protein product is CSASSRTGDNEQFF.

On this clone itself: The same CDR3 arises from other DNA sequences in this sample as well. The V gene is TRBV6-4, the J gene TRBJ2-2; D perhaps matches TRBD2 (5 bases). The germline V and J ends were trimmed by 3 bases and 4 bases, with 6 bases remaining between them. CDR1 and CDR2 from the germline V gene are MRHNA and SNTAGT. CDR3 size: 13 residues. CDR3 bases: TGTGCCAGCAGTGATCGGGGCACCGGGGAGCTGTTTTTT. It yields the protein CASSDRGTGELFF.

The chain links TRBV7-2 to TRBJ2-2, with D hard to call. The CDR3 is made up of 14 amino acids. The germline V gene has CDR1 SGHTA and CDR2 FQGNSA. The germline V and J ends were trimmed by 4 bases and 7 bases, with 13 bases remaining between them. In nucleotides, the CDR3 is TGTGCCAGCAGCTCGAGTTCGTACGTCGGGGAGCTGTTTTTT. Its protein product is CASSSSSYVGELFF.